Below are 11 T cell receptor beta chains sequenced from a single sample in a study of follicular helper T cells after annual influenza vaccination. Measured with immunoSEQ multiplex PCR; TCRdb has only the in-frame clones, and not every one. Among over a thousand clones listed, over 75% were seen once. As to time point: 2015-2016 season, pre-vaccination. The material sequenced was CXCR5+ CD38+ circulating T follicular helper cells from blood, taken on the day of influenza vaccination. Subset here: circulating Tfh, non-naive CD4+CXCR5+PD-1+ (ICOS+CD38+ or ICOS-CD38-). The receptor source for this set is an adult who received the influenza vaccine.

The chain carries TRBV7-2 and TRBJ1-2; possible D gene TRBD1, 5 bases. V was cut by 1 base and J by 6 bases, with 15 bases left in between. This CDR3 is 15 amino acids long. Germline values: CDR1 SGHTA, CDR2 FQGNSA. CDR3 region: CASSLEAGRINGYTF. CDR3 nucleotides: TGTGCCAGCAGCTTAGAAGCAGGGAGGATAAATGGCTACACCTTC.

The chain carries TRBV18 and TRBJ2-3; D unclear. The CDR3 covers 14 residues. The V end was cut by 3 bases, the J end by 4 bases, with 11 bases between. Germline values: CDR1 KGHSH, CDR2 LQKENI. CDR3 in DNA: TGTGCCAGCTCACCCCCCTCTGCTGCAGATACGCAGTATTTT. Its protein product is CASSPPSAADTQYF.

The chain has TRBV11-3 and TRBJ2-3; maybe TRBD2 (6 bases). V was shortened by 1 base and J by 2 bases, with 13 bases between the two germline ends. The CDR3 has 16 residues. Germline CDR1 is SGHNT and CDR2 is YENEEA. The DNA of the CDR3 is TGTGCCAGCAGCTTAGGCGGCGCGGGGCACACAGATACGCAGTATTTT. Protein sequence: CASSLGGAGHTDTQYF.

This clone appeared a single time. This chain links TRBV19 with TRBJ2-1, with D possibly matching TRBD2 (6 bases). Germline lookup yields CDR1 LNHDA and CDR2 SQIVND (reference sequence). V was shortened by 4 bases and J by 5 bases, with 18 bases between the two germline ends. This CDR3 contains 16 residues. The DNA for the CDR3 is TGTGCCAGTAGTAGGGATAGCGGACGGTATCACAATGAGCAGTTCTTC. This sequence encodes CASSRDSGRYHNEQFF.

The chain carries TRBV29-1 and TRBJ2-7; a weak D match, TRBD1 (5 bases). The CDR3 contains 16 residues. Per the germline V gene, CDR1 is SQVTM and CDR2 is ANQGSEA. The V gene lost 6 bases and the J gene lost 3 bases, with 24 bases spanning the gap. CDR3 sequence: CSVSRPLPSGFYEQYF. The CDR3, as DNA: TGCAGCGTCTCGCGCCCTCTCCCGTCAGGGTTCTACGAGCAGTACTTC.

The J gene is TRBJ1-2, the V gene TRBV12-5; D remains ambiguous. The CDR3 is made up of 13 amino acids. The germline CDR1 and CDR2 sequences are LGHNT and FRNRAP. Trimming stripped 9 bases from V and 8 bases from J, with 19 bases between. The DNA for the CDR3 is TGTGCTAGCAAATTGGCAGGTGGAATGGGCTACACCTTC. Amino acids: CASKLAGGMGYTF.

This clone has a handful of counts. The chain uses TRBV6-6 and TRBJ1-5, with 8 bases aligning to TRBD1. From germline, CDR1 is MNHNY and CDR2 SVGAGI (reference sequence). V shed 2 bases, J shed 3 bases, and the junction held 3 bases outside the gene matches. The CDR3 runs 15 residues. CDR3 in amino acids: CASSYPTGDNQPQHF. As DNA, the CDR3 is TGTGCCAGCAGTTACCCGACAGGGGACAATCAGCCCCAGCATTTT.

The chain has TRBV7-8 and TRBJ2-5; 12 bases are shared with TRBD2. Germline V gene sequence: CDR1 SGHVS, CDR2 FQNEAQ. The CDR3 length is 17 residues. The junction had 14 bases not matched to a gene; V was cut back by 8 bases and J by 4 bases. The CDR3 spells CASHLGGGLAGSETQYF. The CDR3 DNA follows: TGTGCCAGCCACCTCGGAGGCGGACTAGCGGGGTCAGAGACCCAGTACTTC.

The chain carries TRBV4-2 and TRBJ2-6, with unresolved D. The V gene's germline CDR1 is LGHNA and CDR2 YNFKEQ. V was clipped by 2 bases and J by 0 bases, with 11 bases between them. The CDR3 runs to 17 residues. CDR3 in DNA: TGTGCCAGCAGCCAAACTGCCCGTCCCTCTGGGGCCAACGTCCTGACTTTC. It codes for CASSQTARPSGANVLTF.

The genes are TRBV28 and TRBJ2-1; TRBD1 matches at 7 bases. Germline-derived CDR1 and CDR2 are MDHEN and SYDVKM. After removal of 6 bases from V and 6 bases from J, the junction contained 8 bases not matched to a gene. The CDR3 is 14 residues long. The CDR3 loop reads CASRGKGGVNEQFF. The CDR3 DNA sequence: TGTGCCAGCAGAGGGAAAGGGGGCGTCAATGAGCAGTTCTTC.

This clone was detected once. The V and J genes are TRBV9 and TRBJ2-1, with 9 bases aligning to TRBD1. Trimming took 7 bases from V and 8 from J; bases not matched to a gene: 10. This CDR3 is built from 14 residues. Germline V gives CDR1 SGDLS, CDR2 YYNGEE. In DNA form, the CDR3 reads TGTGCCAGCGGGTTAGGACAGGGGTTCGATGAGCAGTTCTTC. Residues: CASGLGQGFDEQFF.